This record concerns one T cell receptor beta chain sequence. The sample is drawn from a study of glioma-infiltrating T cells after dendritic cell vaccination. Study in general: Samples are from glioblastoma patients in Phase I and II dendritic cell vaccine trials. Patients received autologous tumor lysate-pulsed dendritic cell vaccination between 2003 and 2012.

Profiling relied on immunoSEQ multiplex PCR, and the TCRdb table lists in-frame clones only, not all of them. Here the sample spans just over 95,000 clones, roughly 83% being singletons. The CDR3 spans 19 residues. V gave up 0 bases and J gave up 7 bases; unmatched junction bases: 16. Germline CDR1 reads SGDLS; CDR2 reads YYNGEE. The genes are TRBV9 and TRBJ1-4, with 9 positions matching TRBD1. Sequences were derived from blood, sampled before dendritic cell vaccination. This receptor was identified in a human donor with glioblastoma. CDR3 sequence reads: CASSVGTGTGQRFGEKLFF. The CDR3 DNA reads TGTGCCAGCAGCGTAGGAACCGGGACAGGGCAGAGATTTGGTGAAAAACTGTTTTTT.